The text below deals with one T cell receptor (beta chain). What this receptor recognizes is not known. No much larger clone exists at a distance of one base, and base qualities are not known. Library construction relied on the immunoSEQ multiplex PCR assay. TCRdb took this table from immuneACCESS and kept in-frame rearrangements with V and J called. Such tables lack part of the clones; where checked against another copy, unresolved V genes explain under half of the gap, and the rest is unexplained. This sample holds 130,000 or so clones; 88% were observed only once. 3.2% of the sample belongs to the ten largest clones. The CDR3, from cysteine to phenylalanine, totals 15 residues. Only the CDR3 part of the read is kept: 45 bases, read in frame from the first base. After removal of 0 bases from V and 7 bases from J, the junction retains 4 bases not matched to a gene. The germline V gene yields SGHRS for CDR1 and YFSETQ for CDR2.

These data are taken from a study of control samples from healthy donors and cancer patients (dated by TCRdb to 2019 to 2021). The specimen sequenced was blood. The sequence derives from a man aged 45-65 years in good health. The rearrangement joined TRBV5-1 to TRBJ1-6, with 7 junctional bases fitting TRBD1. The DNA is as follows: TGCGCCAGCAGCTTGGCGGGGGACAGCAATTCACCCCTCCACTTT. It translates to CASSLAGDSNSPLHF.